This T cell receptor (beta chain) derives from a study of T cell changes during pregnancy in multiple sclerosis. Measured with immunoSEQ multiplex PCR; TCRdb has only the in-frame clones, and not every one. The sample contains 100,000 or so clones, 90% to 95% of which appear only once. The material sequenced was peripheral blood, taken in the third trimester of pregnancy. The sequence was collected from a female donor with multiple sclerosis, enrolled in a pregnancy study.

The CDR3 here is CASSQHQGGFTGELFF. The DNA of the CDR3 is TGCGCCAGCAGCCAACATCAGGGTGGATTCACCGGGGAGCTGTTTTTT. V and J are TRBV4-3 and TRBJ2-2; tentatively, D is TRBD1 (5 bases). Germline CDR1 and CDR2: LGHNA and YSLEER. Trimming removed 2 bases at V and 4 bases at J, with 14 bases between. This CDR3 is 16 amino acids long.